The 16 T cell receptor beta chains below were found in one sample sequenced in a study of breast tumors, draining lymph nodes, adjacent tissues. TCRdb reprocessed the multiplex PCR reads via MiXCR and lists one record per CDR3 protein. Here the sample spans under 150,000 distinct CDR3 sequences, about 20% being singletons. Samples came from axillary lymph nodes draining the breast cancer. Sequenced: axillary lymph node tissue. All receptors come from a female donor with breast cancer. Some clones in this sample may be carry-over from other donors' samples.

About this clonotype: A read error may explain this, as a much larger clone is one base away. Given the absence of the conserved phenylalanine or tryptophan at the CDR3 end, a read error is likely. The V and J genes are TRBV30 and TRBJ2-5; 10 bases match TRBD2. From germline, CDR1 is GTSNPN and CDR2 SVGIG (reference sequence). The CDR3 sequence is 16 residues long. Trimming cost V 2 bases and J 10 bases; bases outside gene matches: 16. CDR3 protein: CAWSSASGSTSSSQYS. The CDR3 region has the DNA TGTGCCTGGAGTTCGGCTAGCGGGAGTACGTCGAGTAGCCAGTACTCC.

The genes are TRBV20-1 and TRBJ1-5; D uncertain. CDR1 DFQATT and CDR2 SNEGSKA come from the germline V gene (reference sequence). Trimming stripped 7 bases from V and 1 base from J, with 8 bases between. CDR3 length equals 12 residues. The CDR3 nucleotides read TGCAGTGGTGGACTAAGCAATCAGCCCCAGCATTTT. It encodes CSGGLSNQPQHF.

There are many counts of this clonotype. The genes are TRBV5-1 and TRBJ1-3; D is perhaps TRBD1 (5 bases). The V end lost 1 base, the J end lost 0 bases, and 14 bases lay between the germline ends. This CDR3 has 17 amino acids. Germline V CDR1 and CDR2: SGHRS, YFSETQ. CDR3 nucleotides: TGCGCCAGCAGCTTGATTGCTGGGGACGGCTCTGGAAACACCATATATTTT. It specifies CASSLIAGDGSGNTIYF.

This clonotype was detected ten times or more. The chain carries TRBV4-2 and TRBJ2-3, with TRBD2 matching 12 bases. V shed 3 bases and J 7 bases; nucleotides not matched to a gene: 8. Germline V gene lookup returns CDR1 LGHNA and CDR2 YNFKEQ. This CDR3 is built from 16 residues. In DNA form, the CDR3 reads TGTGCCAGCAGCCAGGAAAGGACTAGCGGGACACATACGCAGTATTTT. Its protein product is CASSQERTSGTHTQYF.

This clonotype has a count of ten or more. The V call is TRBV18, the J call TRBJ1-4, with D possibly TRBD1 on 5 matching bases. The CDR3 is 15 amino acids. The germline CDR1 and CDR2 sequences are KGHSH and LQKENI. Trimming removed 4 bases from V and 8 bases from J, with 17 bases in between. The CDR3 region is CASSRQAGHQEKLFF. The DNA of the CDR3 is TGTGCCAGCTCACGGCAAGCAGGGCATCAGGAAAAACTGTTTTTT. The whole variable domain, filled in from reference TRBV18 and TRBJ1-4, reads NAGVMQNPRHLVRRRGQEARLRCSPMKGHSHVYWYRQLPEEGLKFMVYLQKENIIDESGMPKERFSAEFPKEGPSILRIQQVVRGDSAAYFCASSRQAGHQEKLFFGSGTQLSVL.

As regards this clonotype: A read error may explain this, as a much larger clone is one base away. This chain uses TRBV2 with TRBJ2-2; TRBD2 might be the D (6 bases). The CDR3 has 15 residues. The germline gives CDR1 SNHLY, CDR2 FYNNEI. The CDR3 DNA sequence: TGTGCCAGCAGTGAAACCGCGGGACTGGGCGGGGAGCTGCTTTTT. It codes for CASSETAGLGGELLF.

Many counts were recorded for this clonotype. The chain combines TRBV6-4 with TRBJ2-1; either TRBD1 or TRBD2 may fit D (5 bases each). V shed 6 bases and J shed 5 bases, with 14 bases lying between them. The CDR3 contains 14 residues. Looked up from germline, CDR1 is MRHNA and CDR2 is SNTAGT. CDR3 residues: CASRKTGTNNEQFF. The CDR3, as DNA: TGTGCCAGCAGAAAAACCGGGACCAACAATGAGCAGTTCTTC.

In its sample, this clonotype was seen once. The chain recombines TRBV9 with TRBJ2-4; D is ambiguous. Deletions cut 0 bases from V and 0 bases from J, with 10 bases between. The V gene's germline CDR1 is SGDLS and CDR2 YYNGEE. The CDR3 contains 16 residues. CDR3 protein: CASSVGSGVAKNIQYF. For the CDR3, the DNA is TGTGCCAGCAGCGTAGGATCAGGAGTAGCCAAAAACATTCAGTACTTC.

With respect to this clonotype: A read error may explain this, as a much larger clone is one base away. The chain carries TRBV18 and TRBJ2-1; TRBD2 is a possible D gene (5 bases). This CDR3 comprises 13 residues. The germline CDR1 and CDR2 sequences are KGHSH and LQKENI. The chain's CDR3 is CASSPLPEGEQSF. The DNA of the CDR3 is TGTGCCAGCTCACCACTCCCAGAGGGTGAGCAGTCCTTC.

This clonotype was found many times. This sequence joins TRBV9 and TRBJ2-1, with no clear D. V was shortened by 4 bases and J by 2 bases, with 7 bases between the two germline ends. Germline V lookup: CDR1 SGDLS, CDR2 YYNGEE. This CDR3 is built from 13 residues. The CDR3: CASSITPYNEQFF. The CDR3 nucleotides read TGTGCCAGCAGCATCACCCCCTACAATGAGCAGTTCTTC.

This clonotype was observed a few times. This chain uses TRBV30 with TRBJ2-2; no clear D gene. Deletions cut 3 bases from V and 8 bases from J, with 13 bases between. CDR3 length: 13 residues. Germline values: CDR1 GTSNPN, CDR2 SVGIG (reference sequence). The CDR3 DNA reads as TGTGCCTGGAGGTCCAGCCAAAAAGGGGAGCTGTTTTTT. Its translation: CAWRSSQKGELFF.

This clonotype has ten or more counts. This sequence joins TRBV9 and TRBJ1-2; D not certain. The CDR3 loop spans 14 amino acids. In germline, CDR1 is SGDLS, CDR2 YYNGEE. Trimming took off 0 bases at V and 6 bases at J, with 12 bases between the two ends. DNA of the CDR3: TGTGCCAGCAGCGTAGCCCCGAGCCCCGATGGCTACACCTTC. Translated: CASSVAPSPDGYTF.

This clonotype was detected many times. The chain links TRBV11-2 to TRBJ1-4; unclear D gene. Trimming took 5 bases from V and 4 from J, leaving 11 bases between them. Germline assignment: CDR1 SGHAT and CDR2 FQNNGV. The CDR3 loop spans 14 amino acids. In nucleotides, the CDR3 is TGTGCCAGCAGCCGAACCGCGAGTAATGAAAAACTGTTTTTT. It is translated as CASSRTASNEKLFF.

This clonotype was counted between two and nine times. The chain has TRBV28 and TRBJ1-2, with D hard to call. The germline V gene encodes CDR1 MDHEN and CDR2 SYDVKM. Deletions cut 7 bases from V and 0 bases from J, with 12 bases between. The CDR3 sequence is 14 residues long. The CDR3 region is CASTSPQANYGYTF. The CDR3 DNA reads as TGTGCCAGCACCTCTCCCCAAGCTAACTATGGCTACACCTTC.

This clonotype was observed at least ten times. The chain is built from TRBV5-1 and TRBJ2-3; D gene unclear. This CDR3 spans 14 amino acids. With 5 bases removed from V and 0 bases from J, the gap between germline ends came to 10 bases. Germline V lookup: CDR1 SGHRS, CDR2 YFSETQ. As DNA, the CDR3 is TGCGCCAGCAGAACGTCGGAAAGCACAGATACGCAGTATTTT. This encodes CASRTSESTDTQYF.

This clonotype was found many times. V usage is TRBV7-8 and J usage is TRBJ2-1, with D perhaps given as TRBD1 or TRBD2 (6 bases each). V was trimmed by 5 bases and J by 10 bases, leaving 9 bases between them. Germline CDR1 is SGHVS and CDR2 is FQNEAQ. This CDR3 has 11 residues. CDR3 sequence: CASSLGGEQFF. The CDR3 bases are TGTGCCAGCAGCCTGGGGGGCGAGCAGTTCTTC.